Listed here are 4 T cell receptor beta chains from one sample, sequenced in a study of Ad26.COV2.S vaccination and SARS-CoV-2 variants. Sequencing was performed with immunoSEQ multiplex PCR; in TCRdb, only in-frame clones are kept and a portion is missing. The data hold over 350,000 clones, with less than 90% observed a single time. Described treatment: roughly 19 received Ad26.COV2.S at low or high dose, single or two shots; about five received placebo; per-sample allocation not given. Collection of the samples took place on day 63 after the first injection of vaccine or placebo. Source: peripheral blood, taken in a trial of Ad26.COV2.S vaccine versus placebo. The receptors stem from a person aged 18-65 years who received the Ad26.COV2.S COVID-19 vaccine or a placebo.

This sequence joins TRBV15 and TRBJ1-5; D may be TRBD1 (5 bases). Deletions cut 3 bases from V and 9 bases from J, with 18 bases between. CDR1 and CDR2 from the germline V gene are LNHNV and YYDKDF (reference sequence). The CDR3 consists of 15 residues. The CDR3 region has the DNA TGTGCCACCAGCAGGGAGGGGAAGGACCGGTCGCCCCAGCATTTT. Its protein is CATSREGKDRSPQHF.

The chain recombines TRBV30 with TRBJ2-5, with unresolved D. From germline, CDR1 is GTSNPN and CDR2 SVGIG (reference sequence). The V and J ends lost 3 bases and 3 bases respectively, with 5 bases between them. The CDR3 totals 11 residues. In DNA, the CDR3 is TGTGCCTGGAGATCAAAAGAGACCCAGTACTTC. This translates into CAWRSKETQYF.

The rearrangement links TRBV29-1 to TRBJ1-1; D is possibly TRBD1 (5 bases). Per the germline V gene, CDR1 is SQVTM and CDR2 is ANQGSEA. This CDR3 comprises 14 residues. Trimming pared 6 bases from V and 2 bases from J, leaving 16 bases between. CDR3 residues: CSVGGGTDNTEAFF. CDR3 nucleotide sequence: TGCAGCGTGGGGGGAGGGACGGATAACACTGAAGCTTTCTTT.

This chain links TRBV14 with TRBJ2-7; 10 bases map to TRBD1. Germline CDR1 reads SGHDN; CDR2 reads FVKESK. The ends lost 0 bases at V and 3 bases at J; junction bases unmatched: 5. This CDR3 contains 16 residues. CDR3 region: CASSQDAGTGDYEQYF. The CDR3 DNA sequence: TGTGCCAGCAGCCAAGATGCCGGGACAGGGGACTACGAGCAGTACTTC.